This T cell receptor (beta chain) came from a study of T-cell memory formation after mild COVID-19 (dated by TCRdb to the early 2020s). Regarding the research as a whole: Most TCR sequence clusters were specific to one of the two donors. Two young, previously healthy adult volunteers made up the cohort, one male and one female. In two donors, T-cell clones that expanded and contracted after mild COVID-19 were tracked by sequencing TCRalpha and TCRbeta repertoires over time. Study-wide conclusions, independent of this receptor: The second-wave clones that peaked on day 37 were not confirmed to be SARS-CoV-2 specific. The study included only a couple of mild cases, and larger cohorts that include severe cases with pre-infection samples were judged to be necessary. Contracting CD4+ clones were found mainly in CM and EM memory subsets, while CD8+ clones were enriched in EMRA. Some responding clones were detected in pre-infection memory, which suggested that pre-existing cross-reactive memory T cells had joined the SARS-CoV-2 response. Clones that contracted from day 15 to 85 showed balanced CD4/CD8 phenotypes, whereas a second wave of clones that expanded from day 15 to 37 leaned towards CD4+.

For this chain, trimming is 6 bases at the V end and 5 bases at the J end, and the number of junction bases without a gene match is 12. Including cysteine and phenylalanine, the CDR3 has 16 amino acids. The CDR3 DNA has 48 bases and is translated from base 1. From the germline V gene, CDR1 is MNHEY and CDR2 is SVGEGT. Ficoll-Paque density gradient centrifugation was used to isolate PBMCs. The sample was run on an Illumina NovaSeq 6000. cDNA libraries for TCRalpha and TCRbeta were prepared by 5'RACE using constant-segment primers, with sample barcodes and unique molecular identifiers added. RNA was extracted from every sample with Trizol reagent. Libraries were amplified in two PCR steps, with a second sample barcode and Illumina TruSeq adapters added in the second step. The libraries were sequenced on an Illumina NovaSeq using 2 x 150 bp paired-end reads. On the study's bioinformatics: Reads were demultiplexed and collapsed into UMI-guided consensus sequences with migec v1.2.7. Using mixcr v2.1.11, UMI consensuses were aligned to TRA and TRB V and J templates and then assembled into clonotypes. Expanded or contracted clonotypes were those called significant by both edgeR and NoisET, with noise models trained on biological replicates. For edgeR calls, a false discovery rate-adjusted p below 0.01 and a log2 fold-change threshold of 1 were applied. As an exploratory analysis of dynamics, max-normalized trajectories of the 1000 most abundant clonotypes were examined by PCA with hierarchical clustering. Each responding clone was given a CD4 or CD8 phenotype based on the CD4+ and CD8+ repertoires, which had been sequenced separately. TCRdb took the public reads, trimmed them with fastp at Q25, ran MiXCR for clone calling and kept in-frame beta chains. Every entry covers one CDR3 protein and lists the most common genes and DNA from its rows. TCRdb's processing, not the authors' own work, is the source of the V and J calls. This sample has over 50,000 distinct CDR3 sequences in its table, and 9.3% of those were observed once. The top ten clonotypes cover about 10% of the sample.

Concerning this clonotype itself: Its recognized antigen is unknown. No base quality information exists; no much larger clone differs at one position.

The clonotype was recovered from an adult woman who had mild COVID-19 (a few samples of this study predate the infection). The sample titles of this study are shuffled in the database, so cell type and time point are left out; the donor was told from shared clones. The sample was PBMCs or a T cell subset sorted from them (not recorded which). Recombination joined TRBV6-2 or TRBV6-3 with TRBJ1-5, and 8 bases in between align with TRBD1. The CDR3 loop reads CASRNLETGAHQPQHF. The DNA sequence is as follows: TGTGCCAGCAGGAATCTAGAGACAGGGGCCCATCAGCCCCAGCATTTT.